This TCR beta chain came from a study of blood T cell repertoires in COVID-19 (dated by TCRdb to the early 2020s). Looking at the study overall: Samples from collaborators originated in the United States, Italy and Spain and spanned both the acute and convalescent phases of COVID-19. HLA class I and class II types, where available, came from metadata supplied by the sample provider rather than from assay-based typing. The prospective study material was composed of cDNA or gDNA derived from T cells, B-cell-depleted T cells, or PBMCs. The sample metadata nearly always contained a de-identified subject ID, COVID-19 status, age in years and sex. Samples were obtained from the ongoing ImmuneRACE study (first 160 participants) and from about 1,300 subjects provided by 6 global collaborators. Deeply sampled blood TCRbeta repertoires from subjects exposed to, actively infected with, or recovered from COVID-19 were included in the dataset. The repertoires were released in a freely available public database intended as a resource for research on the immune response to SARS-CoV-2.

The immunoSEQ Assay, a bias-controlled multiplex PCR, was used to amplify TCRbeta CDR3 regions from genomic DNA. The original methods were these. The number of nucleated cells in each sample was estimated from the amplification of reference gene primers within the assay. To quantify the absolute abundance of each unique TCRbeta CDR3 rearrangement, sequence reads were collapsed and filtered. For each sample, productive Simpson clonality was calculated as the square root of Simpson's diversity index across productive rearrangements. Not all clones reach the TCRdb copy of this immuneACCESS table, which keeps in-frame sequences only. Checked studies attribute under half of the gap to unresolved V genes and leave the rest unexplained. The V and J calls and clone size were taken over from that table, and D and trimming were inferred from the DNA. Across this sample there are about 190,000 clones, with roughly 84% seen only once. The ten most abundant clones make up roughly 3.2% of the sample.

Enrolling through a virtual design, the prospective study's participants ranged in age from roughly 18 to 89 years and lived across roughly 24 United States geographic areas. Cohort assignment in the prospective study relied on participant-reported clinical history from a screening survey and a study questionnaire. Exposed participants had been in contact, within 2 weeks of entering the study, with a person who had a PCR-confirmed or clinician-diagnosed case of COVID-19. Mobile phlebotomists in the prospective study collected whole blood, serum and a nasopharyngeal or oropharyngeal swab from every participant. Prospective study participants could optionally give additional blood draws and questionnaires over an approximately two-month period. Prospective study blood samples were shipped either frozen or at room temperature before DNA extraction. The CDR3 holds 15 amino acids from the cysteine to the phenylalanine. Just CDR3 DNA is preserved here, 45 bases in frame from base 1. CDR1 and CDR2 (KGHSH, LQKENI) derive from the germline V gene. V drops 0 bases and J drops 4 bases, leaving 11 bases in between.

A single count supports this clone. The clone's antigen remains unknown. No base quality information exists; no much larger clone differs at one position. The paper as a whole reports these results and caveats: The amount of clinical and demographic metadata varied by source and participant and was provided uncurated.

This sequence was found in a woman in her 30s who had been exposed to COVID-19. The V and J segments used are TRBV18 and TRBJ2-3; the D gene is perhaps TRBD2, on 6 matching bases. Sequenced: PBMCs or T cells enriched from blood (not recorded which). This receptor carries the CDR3 CASSPPTSNADTQYF. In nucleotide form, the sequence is TGTGCCAGCTCACCACCGACTAGTAACGCAGATACGCAGTATTTT. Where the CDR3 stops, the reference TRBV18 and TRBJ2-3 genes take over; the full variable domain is NAGVMQNPRHLVRRRGQEARLRCSPMKGHSHVYWYRQLPEEGLKFMVYLQKENIIDESGMPKERFSAEFPKEGPSILRIQQVVRGDSAAYFCASSPPTSNADTQYFGPGTRLTVL.